This TCR beta chain was captured by sequencing in a study of shared clonotypes between healthy human individuals. Study-level information: The cohort comprised a couple of women and a few men. Their ages spanned 18 to 49 years.

As to this clone: Its matching antigen is unknown.

Germline V lookup: CDR1 SNHLY, CDR2 FYNNEI. V was clipped by 1 base and J by 3 bases; unmatched bases: 5. This CDR3 contains 15 residues. Findings and limits, study-wide: Between a few donors, naive CD4 clonotypes were shared at a level of around 4.8%.

CD4+ cells yielded CD45RA+ naive and CD45RA-negative memory subsets. The assay was run at deep level. The assay was immunoSEQ multiplex PCR, and TCRdb's table has in-frame clones only and misses some. The sample contains under 2.5 million clones, roughly 92% of which appear only once. This receptor was obtained from a young man in good health. Some clones in this sample may be carry-over from other donors' samples. Sequencing was done on a sample of naive CD4+ T cells from PBMCs. Subset in this sample: CD45RA+ positively selected. This chain links TRBV2 with TRBJ2-7; 8 bases map to TRBD2. The CDR3 nucleotides read TGTGCCAGCAGTGAAGGTGGGACTAGTAACTACGAGCAGTACTTC. Encoded protein: CASSEGGTSNYEQYF.